The source of this T cell receptor beta chain is a study of T cells in Graves' hyperthyroidism and ophthalmopathy. The germline CDR1 and CDR2 sequences are ENHRY and SYGVKD. CDR3 length equals 13 residues. The germline V and J ends were trimmed by 6 bases and 4 bases, with 12 bases remaining between them. Study-wide results and limits: Most thyroid clonotypes that were expanded above 0.001 also turned up in blood. Ophthalmopathy got predicted by the model a median about 6.5 months before its onset.

TCR beta CDR3 regions were amplified from RNA. HTBI primers were employed in a first-round RT-PCR of the TCR CDR3. MiXCR was run by TCRdb on the multiplex PCR reads, yielding one entry per CDR3 protein. Of roughly 500,000 distinct CDR3 sequences detected, 46% appear once; the ten largest clones hold about 45%. It was uncontrolled infection, other autoimmune disease, pregnancy or lactation that excluded patients. For the diagnoses, clinical symptoms, serum thyroxine and TRAb, thyroid ultrasound and orbital computed tomography were used. With respect to this clonotype: The target antigen is unknown.

This TCR was recovered from an adult woman with Graves' disease, either hyperthyroidism or ophthalmopathy (not recorded which). Sequencing was carried out using peripheral blood or thyroid tissue (not recorded which). This chain uses TRBV10-3 with TRBJ1-1; D ambiguous. CDR3 sequence: CAIRAQSPTEAFF. The CDR3 DNA sequence: TGTGCCATCAGGGCGCAGTCCCCCACTGAAGCTTTCTTT.